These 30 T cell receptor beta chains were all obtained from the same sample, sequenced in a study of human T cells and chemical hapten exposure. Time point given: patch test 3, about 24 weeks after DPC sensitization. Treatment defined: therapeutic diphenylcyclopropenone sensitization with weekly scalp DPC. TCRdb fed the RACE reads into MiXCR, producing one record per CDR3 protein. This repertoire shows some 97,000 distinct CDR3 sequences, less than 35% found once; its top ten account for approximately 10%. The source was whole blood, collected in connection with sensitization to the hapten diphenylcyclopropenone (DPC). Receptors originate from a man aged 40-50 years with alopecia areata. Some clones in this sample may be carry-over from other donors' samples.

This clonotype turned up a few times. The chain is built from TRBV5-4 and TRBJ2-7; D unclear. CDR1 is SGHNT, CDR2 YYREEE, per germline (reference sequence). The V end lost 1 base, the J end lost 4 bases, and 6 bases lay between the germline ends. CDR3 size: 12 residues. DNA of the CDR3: TGTGCCAGCAGCTTGATCGTTTACGAGCAGTACTTC. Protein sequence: CASSLIVYEQYF.

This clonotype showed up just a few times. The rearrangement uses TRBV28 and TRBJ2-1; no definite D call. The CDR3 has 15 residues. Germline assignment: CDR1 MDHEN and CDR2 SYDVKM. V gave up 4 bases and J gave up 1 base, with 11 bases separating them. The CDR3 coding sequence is TGTGCCAGCAGTTCTGAGGAGCGTTCCTACAATGAGCAGTTCTTC. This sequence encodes CASSSEERSYNEQFF.

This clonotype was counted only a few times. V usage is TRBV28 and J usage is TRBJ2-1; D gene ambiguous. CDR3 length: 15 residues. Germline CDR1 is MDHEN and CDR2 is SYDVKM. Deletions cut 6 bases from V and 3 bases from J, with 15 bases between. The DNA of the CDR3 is TGTGCCAGCAGCCCAACTTCCGCTAGCTACAATGAGCAGTTCTTC. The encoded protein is CASSPTSASYNEQFF.

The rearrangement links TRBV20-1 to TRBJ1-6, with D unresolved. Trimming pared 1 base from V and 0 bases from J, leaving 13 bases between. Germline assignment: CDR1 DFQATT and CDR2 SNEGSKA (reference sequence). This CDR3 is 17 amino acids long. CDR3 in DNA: TGCAGTGCTAGAGGCGGTGACAAGAGCTCCTATAATTCACCCCTCCACTTT. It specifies CSARGGDKSSYNSPLHF.

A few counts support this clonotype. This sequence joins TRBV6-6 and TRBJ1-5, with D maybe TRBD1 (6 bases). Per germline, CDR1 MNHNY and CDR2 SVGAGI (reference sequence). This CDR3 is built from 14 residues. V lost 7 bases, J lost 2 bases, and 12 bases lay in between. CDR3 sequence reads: CASTPPGGNQPQHF. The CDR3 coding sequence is TGTGCCAGCACTCCCCCAGGGGGCAATCAGCCCCAGCATTTT.

As DNA, the CDR3 is TGTGCCAGCAGCCCCTTAGCGGGAGGGGGTGGCGAGCAGTACTTC. Encoded protein: CASSPLAGGGGEQYF. The genes are TRBV27 and TRBJ2-7; 11 positions agree with TRBD2. V was clipped by 6 bases and J by 6 bases; unmatched bases: 10. There are 15 residues in the CDR3. Germline CDR1 reads MNHEY; CDR2 reads SMNVEV (reference sequence).

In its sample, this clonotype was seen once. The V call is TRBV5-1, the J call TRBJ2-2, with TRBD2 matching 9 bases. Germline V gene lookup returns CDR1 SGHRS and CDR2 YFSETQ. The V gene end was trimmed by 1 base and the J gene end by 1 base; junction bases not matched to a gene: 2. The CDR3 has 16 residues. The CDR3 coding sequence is TGCGCCAGCAGCTTGACACTAGCGGGGAACACCGGGGAGCTGTTTTTT. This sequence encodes CASSLTLAGNTGELFF.

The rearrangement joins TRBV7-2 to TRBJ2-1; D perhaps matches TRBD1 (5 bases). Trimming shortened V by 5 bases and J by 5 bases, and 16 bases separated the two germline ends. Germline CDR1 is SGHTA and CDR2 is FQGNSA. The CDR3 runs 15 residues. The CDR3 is CASSHPTEYHNEQFF. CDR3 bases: TGTGCCAGCAGCCACCCGACAGAATACCACAATGAGCAGTTCTTC.

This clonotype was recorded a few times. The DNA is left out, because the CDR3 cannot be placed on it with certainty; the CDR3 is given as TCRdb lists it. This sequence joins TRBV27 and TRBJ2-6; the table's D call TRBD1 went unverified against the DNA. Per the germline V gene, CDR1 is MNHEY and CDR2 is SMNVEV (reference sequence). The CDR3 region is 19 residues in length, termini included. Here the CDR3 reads CASSFLAGGQHSGANVLTF.

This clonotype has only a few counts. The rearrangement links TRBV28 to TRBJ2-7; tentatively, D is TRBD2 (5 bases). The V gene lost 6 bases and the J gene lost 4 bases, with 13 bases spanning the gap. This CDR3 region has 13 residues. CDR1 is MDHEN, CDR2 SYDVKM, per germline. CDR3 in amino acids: CASSLPPGYEQYF. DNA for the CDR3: TGTGCCAGCAGCCTACCCCCGGGGTACGAGCAGTACTTC. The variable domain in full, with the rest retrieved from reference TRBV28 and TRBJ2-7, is DVKVTQSSRYLVKRTGEKVFLECVQDMDHENMFWYRQDPGLGLRLIYFSYDVKMKEKGDIPEGYSVSREKKERFSLILESASTNQTSMYLCASSLPPGYEQYFGPGTRLTVT.

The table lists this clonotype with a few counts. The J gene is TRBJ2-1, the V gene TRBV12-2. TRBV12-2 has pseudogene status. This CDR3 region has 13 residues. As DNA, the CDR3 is TGTGCAAGTCGCTTAGTTCCAGAGGATGAGCAGTTCTTC. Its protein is CASRLVPEDEQFF.

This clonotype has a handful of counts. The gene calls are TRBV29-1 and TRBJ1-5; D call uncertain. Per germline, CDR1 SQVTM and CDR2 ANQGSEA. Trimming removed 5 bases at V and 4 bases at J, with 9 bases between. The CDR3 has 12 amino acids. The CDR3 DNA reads TGCAGCGTTTTAGACGGTAATCAGCCCCAGCATTTT. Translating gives CSVLDGNQPQHF.

The CDR3, as DNA: TGTGCCAGCAGCTTGTTAAACAGGGATGTTCAGCCCCAGCATTTT. Translated: CASSLLNRDVQPQHF. This chain uses TRBV5-6 with TRBJ1-5, with a tentative D call TRBD1 (6 bases). Germline-derived CDR1 and CDR2 are SGHDT and YYEEEE. V lost 1 base, J lost 6 bases, and 14 bases lay in between. There are 15 residues in the CDR3.

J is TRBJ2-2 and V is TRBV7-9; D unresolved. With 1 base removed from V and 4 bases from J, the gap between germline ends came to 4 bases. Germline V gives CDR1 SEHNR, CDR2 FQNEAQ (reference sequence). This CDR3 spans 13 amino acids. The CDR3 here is CASSLVPTGELFF. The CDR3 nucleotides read TGTGCCAGCAGCTTAGTTCCCACCGGGGAGCTGTTTTTT.

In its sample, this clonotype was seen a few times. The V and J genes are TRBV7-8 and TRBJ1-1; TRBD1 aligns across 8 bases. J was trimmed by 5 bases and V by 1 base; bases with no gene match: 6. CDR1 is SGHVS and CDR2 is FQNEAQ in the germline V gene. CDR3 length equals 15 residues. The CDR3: CASSLETGEWTEAFF. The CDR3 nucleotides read TGTGCCAGCAGCTTAGAGACAGGGGAATGGACTGAAGCTTTCTTT.

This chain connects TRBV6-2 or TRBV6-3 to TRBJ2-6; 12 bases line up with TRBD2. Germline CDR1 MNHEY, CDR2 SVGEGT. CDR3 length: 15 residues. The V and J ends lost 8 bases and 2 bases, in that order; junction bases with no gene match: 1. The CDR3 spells CASLAGGPGANVLTF. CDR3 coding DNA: TGTGCCAGCCTAGCGGGAGGGCCTGGGGCCAACGTCCTGACTTTC.

DNA for the CDR3: TGTGCCAGCAGCATAGGAGGAAATGGCGGGAGTACGGGTGAGCAGTACTTC. The encoded protein is CASSIGGNGGSTGEQYF. This chain uses TRBV11-2 with TRBJ2-7, with TRBD2 identical over 7 bases. The CDR3 runs 17 residues. The ends lost 5 bases at V and 7 bases at J; junction bases unmatched: 20. The V gene's germline CDR1 is SGHAT and CDR2 FQNNGV. Supplemented by reference TRBV11-2 and TRBJ2-7, the full variable domain reads EAGVAQSPRYKIIEKRQSVAFWCNPISGHATLYWYQQILGQGPKLLIQFQNNGVVDDSQLPKDRFSAERLKGVDSTLKIQPAKLEDSAVYLCASSIGGNGGSTGEQYFGPGTRLTVT.

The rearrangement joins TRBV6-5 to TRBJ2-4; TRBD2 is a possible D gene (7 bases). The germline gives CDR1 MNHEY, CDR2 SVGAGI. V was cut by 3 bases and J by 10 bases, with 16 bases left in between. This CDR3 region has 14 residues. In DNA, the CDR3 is TGTGCCAGCAGTTATACCACAGGGCGGGGGATTCAGTACTTC. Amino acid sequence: CASSYTTGRGIQYF.

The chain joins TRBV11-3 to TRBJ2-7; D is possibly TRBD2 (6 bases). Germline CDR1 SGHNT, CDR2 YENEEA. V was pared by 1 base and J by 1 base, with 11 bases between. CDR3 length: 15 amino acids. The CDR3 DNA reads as TGTGCCAGCAGCTTAGGTCCGGGGGAGTCCTACGAGCAGTACTTC. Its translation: CASSLGPGESYEQYF.

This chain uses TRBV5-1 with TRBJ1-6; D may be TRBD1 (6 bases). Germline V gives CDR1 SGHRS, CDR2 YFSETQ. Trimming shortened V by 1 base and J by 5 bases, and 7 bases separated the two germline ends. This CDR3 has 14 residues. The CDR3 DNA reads TGCGCCAGCAGCTTGTCAGGGGATAATTCACCCCTCCACTTT. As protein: CASSLSGDNSPLHF.

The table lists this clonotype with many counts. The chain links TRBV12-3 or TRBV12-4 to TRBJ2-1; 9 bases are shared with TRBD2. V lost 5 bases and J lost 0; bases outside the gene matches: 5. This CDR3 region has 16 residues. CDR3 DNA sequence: TGTGCCAGCAGTAAGACTAGCGGAAGCTCCTACAATGAGCAGTTCTTC. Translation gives CASSKTSGSSYNEQFF.

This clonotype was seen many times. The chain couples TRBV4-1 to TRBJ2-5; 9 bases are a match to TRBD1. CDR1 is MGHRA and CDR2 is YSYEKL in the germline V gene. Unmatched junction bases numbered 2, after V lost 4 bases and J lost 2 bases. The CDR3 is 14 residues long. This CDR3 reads CASSPGTGQETQYF. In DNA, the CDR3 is TGCGCCAGCAGCCCAGGGACAGGGCAAGAGACCCAGTACTTC.

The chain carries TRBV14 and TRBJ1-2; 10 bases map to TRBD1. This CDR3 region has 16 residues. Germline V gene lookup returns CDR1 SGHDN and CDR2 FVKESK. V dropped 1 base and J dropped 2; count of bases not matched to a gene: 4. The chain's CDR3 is CASSQGGTGANYGYTF. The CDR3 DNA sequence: TGTGCCAGCAGCCAAGGAGGGACAGGGGCGAACTATGGCTACACCTTC.

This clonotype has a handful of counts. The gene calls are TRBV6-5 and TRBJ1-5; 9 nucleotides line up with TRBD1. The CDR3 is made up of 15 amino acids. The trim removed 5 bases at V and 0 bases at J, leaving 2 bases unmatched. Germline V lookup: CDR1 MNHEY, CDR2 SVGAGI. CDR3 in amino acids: CASSPDRGSNQPQHF. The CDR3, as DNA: TGTGCCAGCAGTCCGGACAGGGGTAGCAATCAGCCCCAGCATTTT.

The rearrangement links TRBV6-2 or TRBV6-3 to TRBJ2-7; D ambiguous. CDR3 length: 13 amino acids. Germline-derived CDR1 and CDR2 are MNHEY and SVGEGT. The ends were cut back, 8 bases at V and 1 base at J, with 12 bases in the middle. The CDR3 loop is CASALVGSYEQYF. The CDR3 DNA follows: TGTGCCAGCGCTCTTGTGGGTTCCTACGAGCAGTACTTC.

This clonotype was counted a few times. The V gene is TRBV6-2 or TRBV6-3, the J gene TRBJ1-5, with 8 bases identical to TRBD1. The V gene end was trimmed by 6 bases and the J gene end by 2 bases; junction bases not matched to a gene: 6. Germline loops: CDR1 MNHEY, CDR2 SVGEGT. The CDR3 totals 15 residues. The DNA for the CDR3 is TGTGCCAGCAGCCGTGGACAGGGACGCAATCAGCCCCAGCATTTT. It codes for CASSRGQGRNQPQHF.

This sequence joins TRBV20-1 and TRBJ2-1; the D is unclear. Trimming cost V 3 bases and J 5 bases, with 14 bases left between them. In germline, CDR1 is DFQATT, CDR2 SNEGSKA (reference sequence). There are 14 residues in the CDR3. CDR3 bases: TGCAGTGCTAGTCGAGTAGCCTGGGACAATGAGCAGTTCTTC. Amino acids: CSASRVAWDNEQFF.

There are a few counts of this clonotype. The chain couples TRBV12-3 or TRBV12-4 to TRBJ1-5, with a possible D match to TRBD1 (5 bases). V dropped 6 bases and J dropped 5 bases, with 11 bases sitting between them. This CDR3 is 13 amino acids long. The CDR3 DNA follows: TGTGCCAGCAGGAGAGACAGAGATCAGCCCCAGCATTTT. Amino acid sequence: CASRRDRDQPQHF.

The CDR3 loop reads CASSLDGDEQFF. The CDR3 coding sequence is TGTGCCAGCAGCTTAGATGGAGATGAGCAGTTCTTC. V is TRBV11-2 and J is TRBJ2-1; D ambiguous. CDR1 and CDR2 from the germline V gene are SGHAT and FQNNGV. V was clipped by 0 bases and J by 8 bases, with 5 bases between them. This CDR3 has 12 residues.

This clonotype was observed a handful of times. The CDR3 bases are TGTGCCAGCAGCTCGGGCCGCGAGCAGTACTTC. Amino acid sequence: CASSSGREQYF. This chain uses TRBV5-6 with TRBJ2-7; D ambiguous. From germline, CDR1 is SGHDT and CDR2 YYEEEE. The CDR3 extends over 11 amino acids. V was clipped by 3 bases and J by 6 bases, with 7 bases between them.